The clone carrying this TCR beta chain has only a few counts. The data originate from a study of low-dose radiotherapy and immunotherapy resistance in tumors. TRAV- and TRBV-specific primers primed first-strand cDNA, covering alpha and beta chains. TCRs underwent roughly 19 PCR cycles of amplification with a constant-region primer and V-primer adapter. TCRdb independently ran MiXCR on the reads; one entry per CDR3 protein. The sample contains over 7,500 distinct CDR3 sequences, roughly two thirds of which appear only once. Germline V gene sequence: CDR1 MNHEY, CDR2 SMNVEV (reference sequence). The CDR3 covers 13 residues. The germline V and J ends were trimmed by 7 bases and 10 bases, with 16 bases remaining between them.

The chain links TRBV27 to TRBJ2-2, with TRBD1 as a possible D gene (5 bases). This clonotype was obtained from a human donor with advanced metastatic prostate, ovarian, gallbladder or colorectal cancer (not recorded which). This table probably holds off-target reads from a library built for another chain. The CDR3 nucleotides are TGTGCCAGCACCCTAGGGGATTGGGCGGAGCTGTTTTTT. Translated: CASTLGDWAELFF.